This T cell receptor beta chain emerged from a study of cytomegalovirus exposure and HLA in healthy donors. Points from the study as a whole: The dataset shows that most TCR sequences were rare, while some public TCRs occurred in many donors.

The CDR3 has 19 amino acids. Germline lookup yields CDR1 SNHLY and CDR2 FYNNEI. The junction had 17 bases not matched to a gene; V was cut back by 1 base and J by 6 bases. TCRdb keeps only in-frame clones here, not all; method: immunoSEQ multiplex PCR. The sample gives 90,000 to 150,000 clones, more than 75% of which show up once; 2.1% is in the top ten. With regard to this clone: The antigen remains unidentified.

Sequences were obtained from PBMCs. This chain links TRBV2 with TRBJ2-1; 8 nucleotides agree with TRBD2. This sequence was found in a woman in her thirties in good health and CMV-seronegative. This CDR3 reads CASSEGIGGGSPTSNEQFF. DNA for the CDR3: TGTGCCAGCAGTGAAGGTATTGGCGGGGGGTCCCCGACTAGCAATGAGCAGTTCTTC.